The table lists the clone carrying this T cell receptor (beta chain) with a few counts. What it binds is not known. J was trimmed by 11 bases and V by 3 bases; bases with no gene match: 5. The germline gives CDR1 LGHDT, CDR2 YNNKEL (reference sequence). CDR3 size: 12 residues. TCRdb ran MiXCR on the reads and lists one entry per CDR3 protein. The table lists 250,000 to 300,000 distinct CDR3 sequences, 22% of them singletons, with approximately 19% in the top ten. The data were taken from a study of T cell repertoires in cytomegalovirus infection. Study-level information: Signatures in public TCR beta sequences pointed to both CMV infection and matching HLA type. Findings and limits, study-wide: HLA-C-restricted CMV-specific TCR beta clonotypes were dominant in the ex vivo response.

The J gene is TRBJ1-2, the V gene TRBV3-1; 8 bases match TRBD1. The sequences come from cultured PBMCs, collected from culture after CMV antigen stimulation. The origin of this receptor is a human donor in good health (CMV status not recorded). Some clones in this sample may be carry-over from other donors' samples. In DNA form, the CDR3 reads TGTGCCAGCAGCCACTCCGACAGGGGTTACACCTTC. Translated: CASSHSDRGYTF.